A single sample is the source of the 16 T cell receptor beta chains below, sequenced in a study of preoperative IRX-2 immunotherapy in early breast cancer. TCRdb's copy holds only in-frame clones and misses some; the assay was immunoSEQ multiplex PCR. Of about 23,000 clones in the sample, about 95% were seen once. Treatment indicated: preoperative locoregional IRX-2 cytokine immunotherapy. The sequences come from tumor tissue, collected after IRX-2 immunotherapy. The receptors originated from a human donor with breast cancer.

The chain links TRBV18 to TRBJ2-7, with D possibly called TRBD1 or TRBD2 (5 bases each). V was clipped by 2 bases and J by 6 bases, with 11 bases between them. The CDR3 is 13 amino acids. Germline-derived CDR1 and CDR2 are KGHSH and LQKENI. The DNA of the CDR3 is TGTGCCAGCTCACCAACAGGAGAGGGCGAGCAGTACTTC. Amino acids: CASSPTGEGEQYF. The full variable domain, rest sourced from reference TRBV18 and TRBJ2-7, is NAGVMQNPRHLVRRRGQEARLRCSPMKGHSHVYWYRQLPEEGLKFMVYLQKENIIDESGMPKERFSAEFPKEGPSILRIQQVVRGDSAAYFCASSPTGEGEQYFGPGTRLTVT.

This chain connects TRBV5-1 to TRBJ2-3; D not resolved. V shed 0 bases and J shed 4 bases, with 12 bases lying between them. CDR3 size: 15 residues. Germline-derived CDR1 and CDR2 are SGHRS and YFSETQ. The CDR3 here is CASSLAATVADTQYF. The CDR3 bases are TGCGCCAGCAGCTTGGCAGCGACTGTCGCAGATACGCAGTATTTT.

This rearrangement joins TRBV14 to TRBJ2-3, with a weak D call TRBD2 (6 bases). The CDR3 totals 14 residues. Germline CDR1 is SGHDN and CDR2 is FVKESK. The germline V and J ends were trimmed by 1 base and 4 bases, with 9 bases remaining between them. The CDR3 DNA follows: TGTGCCAGCAGCCAAGCGCAGCGGGCAGATACGCAGTATTTT. This sequence encodes CASSQAQRADTQYF. The full variable domain, with the rest looked up from reference TRBV14 and TRBJ2-3, is EAGVTQFPSHSVIEKGQTVTLRCDPISGHDNLYWYRRVMGKEIKFLLHFVKESKQDESGMPNNRFLAERTGGTYSTLKVQPAELEDSGVYFCASSQAQRADTQYFGPGTRLTVL.

V is TRBV7-2 and J is TRBJ2-1; the D gene is possibly TRBD2 (6 bases). The germline CDR1 and CDR2 sequences are SGHTA and FQGNSA. The V and J ends lost 4 bases and 4 bases respectively, with 17 bases between them. There are 16 residues in the CDR3. The CDR3 loop reads CASSSALGGGYNEQFF. The DNA for the CDR3 is TGTGCCAGCAGCTCGGCTTTGGGTGGGGGGTACAATGAGCAGTTCTTC.

This chain uses TRBV4-2 with TRBJ1-1; TRBD1 matches at 9 bases. CDR1 LGHNA and CDR2 YNFKEQ come from the germline V gene. The ends lost 5 bases at V and 4 bases at J; junction bases unmatched: 5. This CDR3 is built from 14 residues. CDR3 in DNA: TGTGCCAGCAGCTTGGACAGGGGACTCACTGAAGCTTTCTTT. It is translated as CASSLDRGLTEAFF.

In its sample, this clone was seen once. This sequence joins TRBV27 and TRBJ2-5; unclear D gene. Germline V gene lookup returns CDR1 MNHEY and CDR2 SMNVEV (reference sequence). Trimming took off 3 bases at V and 5 bases at J, with 13 bases between the two ends. This CDR3 is built from 14 residues. Written as DNA, the CDR3 is TGTGCCAGCAGTTTGGGTGGCTTCGGGGAGACCCAGTACTTC. This gives the protein CASSLGGFGETQYF.

This chain uses TRBV10-1 with TRBJ1-2, with a weak D call TRBD1 (6 bases). Germline values: CDR1 WNHNN, CDR2 SYGVQD (reference sequence). The CDR3 has 14 amino acids. The ends were cut back, 6 bases at V and 6 bases at J, with 17 bases in the middle. CDR3 region: CASSPGVPDHGYTF. The CDR3, as DNA: TGCGCCAGCAGCCCAGGGGTACCTGATCATGGCTACACCTTC.

The J gene is TRBJ2-5, the V gene TRBV29-1; D is undetermined. V was shortened by 2 bases and J by 3 bases, with 16 bases between the two germline ends. The CDR3 is made up of 15 amino acids. From germline, CDR1 is SQVTM and CDR2 ANQGSEA. Written as DNA, the CDR3 is TGCAGCGTTGAAATTCCCGGTAGTTCCAAAGAGACCCAGTACTTC. This translates into CSVEIPGSSKETQYF.

CDR3 loop: CASSKDGRGLLNQPQHF. In DNA form, the CDR3 reads TGTGCCAGTAGTAAAGACGGCCGGGGACTCCTTAATCAGCCCCAGCATTTT. The genes are TRBV19 and TRBJ1-5; D is perhaps TRBD1 (5 bases). The V end lost 4 bases, the J end lost 4 bases, and 20 bases lay between the germline ends. The CDR3 loop spans 17 amino acids. Germline CDR1 reads LNHDA; CDR2 reads SQIVND (reference sequence).

The J gene is TRBJ2-2, the V gene TRBV18, with unresolved D. V lost 2 bases to trimming and J lost 1 base, with 11 bases between them. Germline-derived CDR1 and CDR2 are KGHSH and LQKENI. This CDR3 is 16 amino acids long. CDR3 region: CASSPWSLVNTGELFF. The CDR3 bases are TGTGCCAGCTCACCATGGAGCCTCGTGAACACCGGGGAGCTGTTTTTT.

The chain recombines TRBV6-8 with TRBJ1-1, with TRBD1 matching 8 bases. Germline lookup yields CDR1 MNHGY and CDR2 SAAAGT. The CDR3 is made up of 19 amino acids. V dropped 2 bases and J dropped 2; count of bases not matched to a gene: 16. CDR3 in DNA: TGTGCCAGCAGTTACCTTGCAACAGGGGGTAGAAATAAAAACACTGAAGCTTTCTTT. Translation: CASSYLATGGRNKNTEAFF.

The rearrangement links TRBV5-4 to TRBJ2-3; maybe TRBD2 (5 bases). Trimming cost V 4 bases and J 5 bases, with 17 bases left between them. This CDR3 has 15 residues. CDR1 and CDR2 from the germline V gene are SGHNT and YYREEE (reference sequence). CDR3 sequence reads: CASSPPQPTIDTQYF. The CDR3, as DNA: TGTGCCAGCAGCCCGCCCCAGCCGACTATAGATACGCAGTATTTT.

V and J are TRBV18 and TRBJ1-2; D gene unclear. CDR1 KGHSH and CDR2 LQKENI come from the germline V gene. The CDR3 extends over 14 amino acids. Deletions cut 3 bases from V and 2 bases from J, with 10 bases between. CDR3 residues: CASSPAVTNYGYTF. The DNA for the CDR3 is TGTGCCAGCTCACCGGCGGTGACGAACTATGGCTACACCTTC.

The CDR3 nucleotides are TGTGCCAGACCCACTCCGATCGCCCAGCATTTT. This codes for CARPTPIAQHF. The chain is built from TRBV21-1 and TRBJ1-5. TRBV21-1 is deemed a pseudogene. The CDR3 runs to 11 residues.

The chain links TRBV4-2 to TRBJ2-1; D is undetermined. V lost 0 bases and J lost 3, with 12 bases in between. The germline V gene encodes CDR1 LGHNA and CDR2 YNFKEQ. The CDR3 is 16 residues long. CDR3 DNA sequence: TGTGCCAGCAGCCAAGATCGGGCGGTAGTCTACAATGAGCAGTTCTTC. Its translation: CASSQDRAVVYNEQFF.

The rearrangement joins TRBV7-2 to TRBJ2-1; a weak D match, TRBD2 (6 bases). From germline, CDR1 is SGHTA and CDR2 FQGNSA. The ends were cut back, 5 bases at V and 5 bases at J, with 19 bases in the middle. The CDR3 covers 16 residues. CDR3 DNA: TGTGCCAGCAGCCCTCGTGGGAGGTCGGTAAACAATGAGCAGTTCTTC. Translating it yields CASSPRGRSVNNEQFF.